This TCR beta chain was captured in a study of shared clonotypes between healthy human individuals. This CDR3 is built from 15 residues. Each PCR replicate run on unsorted PBMC took in 300 ng DNA, tens of thousands of T cell genomes. Produced via immunoSEQ multiplex PCR; TCRdb's table is partial and in-frame only. The profile covers roughly 500,000 clones, with around four fifths appearing a single time and around 12% taken by the ten largest. V and J are TRBV12-1 and TRBJ1-2. TRBV12-1 is tagged as a pseudogene. The specimen sequenced was PBMCs. This sequence was found in a woman in her 40s in good health. Some clones in this sample may be carry-over from other donors' samples. The CDR3 sequence is CASSSARVKNYGYTF. The CDR3 DNA follows: TGTGCCAGCAGCTCTGCCAGAGTTAAAAACTATGGCTACACCTTC.